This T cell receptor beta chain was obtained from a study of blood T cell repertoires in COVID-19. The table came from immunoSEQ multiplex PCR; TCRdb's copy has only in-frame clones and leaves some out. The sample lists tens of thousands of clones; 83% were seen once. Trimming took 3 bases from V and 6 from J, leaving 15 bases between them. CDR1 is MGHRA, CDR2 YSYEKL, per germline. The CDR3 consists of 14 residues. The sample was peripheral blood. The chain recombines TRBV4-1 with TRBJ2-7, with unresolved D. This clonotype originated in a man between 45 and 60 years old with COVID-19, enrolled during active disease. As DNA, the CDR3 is TGCGCCAGCAGCCACCCCCCCTCTAGTGCCGAGCAGTACTTC. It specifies CASSHPPSSAEQYF.